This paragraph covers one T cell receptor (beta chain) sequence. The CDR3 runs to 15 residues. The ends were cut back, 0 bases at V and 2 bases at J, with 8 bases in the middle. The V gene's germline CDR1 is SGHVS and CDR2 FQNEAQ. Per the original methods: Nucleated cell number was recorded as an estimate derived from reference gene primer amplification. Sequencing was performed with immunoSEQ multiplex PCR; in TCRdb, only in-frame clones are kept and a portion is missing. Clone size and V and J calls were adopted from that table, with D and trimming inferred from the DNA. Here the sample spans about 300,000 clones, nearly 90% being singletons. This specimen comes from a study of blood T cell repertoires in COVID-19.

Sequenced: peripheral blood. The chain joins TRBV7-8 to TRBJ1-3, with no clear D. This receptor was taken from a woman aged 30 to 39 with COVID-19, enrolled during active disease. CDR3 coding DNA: TGTGCCAGCAGCTTAGCACTGGGCCCTGGAAACACCATATATTTT. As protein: CASSLALGPGNTIYF.